This section outlines one T cell receptor beta chain sequence together with its context. The data are from a study of blood T cell repertoires in COVID-19. Overall study context: There were acute and convalescent COVID-19 samples, and they came from the United States, Italy and Spain.

TCRdb's table, derived via immunoSEQ multiplex PCR, lists solely in-frame clones and lacks some. Of some 170,000 clones in the sample, roughly 73% were seen once. CDR3 size: 15 residues. Germline CDR1 and CDR2: SGHRS and YFSETQ. Germline trimming cut 0 bases from V and 4 bases from J; bases unmatched to any gene: 6. The chain uses TRBV5-1 and TRBJ1-2; 7 nucleotides line up with TRBD1. This clonotype originated in a man between 65 and 85 years old with acute or convalescent COVID-19. Specimen: peripheral blood. Here the CDR3 DNA reads TGCGCCAGCAGCTTGGAAAGGGGGCCGGTCTATGGCTACACCTTC. This encodes CASSLERGPVYGYTF.